Below, 2 T cell receptor beta chains from the same sample are listed, as sequenced in a study of PD-1 blockade in mismatch repair-deficient tumors. Some clones are missing from TCRdb's copy, which holds only in-frame ones; the method was immunoSEQ multiplex PCR. The sample holds roughly 79,000 clones; roughly 80% are singletons and the top ten take over 4.5%. The sequences come from peripheral blood, collected 44 weeks after starting pembrolizumab. The receptors were gathered from an adult with mismatch repair-deficient cancer.

The rearrangement joins TRBV19 to TRBJ2-5; D unclear. V was shortened by 3 bases and J by 13 bases, with 18 bases between the two germline ends. This CDR3 has 13 amino acids. Germline CDR1 is LNHDA and CDR2 is SQIVND (reference sequence). CDR3 amino acids: CASSISHGIYLYF. The CDR3 nucleotides are TGTGCCAGTAGTATTTCTCACGGAATTTACCTGTACTTC.

The chain is built from TRBV7-9 and TRBJ2-3; tentatively, D is TRBD2 (6 bases). V shed 1 base and J shed 6 bases, with 23 bases lying between them. This CDR3 region has 18 residues. Germline CDR1 and CDR2: SEHNR and FQNEAQ (reference sequence). The CDR3: CASSLGWRESGSYDTQYF. The CDR3 DNA sequence: TGTGCCAGCAGCTTAGGGTGGAGGGAAAGCGGCTCTTACGATACGCAGTATTTT.